This is a list of T cell receptor beta chains from one sample in a study of beta chain features in type 1 diabetes. The method was immunoSEQ multiplex PCR; TCRdb's version includes in-frame clones alone and lacks a portion of them. The sample contains approximately 730,000 clones, around an eighth of which appear only once. Sequenced sample: naive CD4+ T cells from blood. The receptor set was obtained from a man between 18 and 35 years old with type 1 diabetes. Both conserved end residues are part of each CDR3. The D gene is left open where the match is weak. Size tells how often a clone was seen (once, few, many) or the class of an expanded clone, and some rows leave it out.

j_call: TRBJ2-7
clone_size: few
d_call: -
v_call: TRBV10-3
cdr3_nt: TGTGCCATCAGTGGAGGCCTAGCAGGCTACGAGCAGTACTTC
cdr3_aa: CAISGGLAGYEQYF

j_call: TRBJ1-1
clone_size: -
d_call: TRBD1
v_call: TRBV27
cdr3_nt: TGTGCCAGCAGTTTAGACCCCCGGGACAGGGGTCTACAAACCGAAGCTTTCTTT
cdr3_aa: CASSLDPRDRGLQTEAFF

j_call: TRBJ2-1
clone_size: few
d_call: -
v_call: TRBV29-1
cdr3_nt: TGCAGCGTTGAAGACGGATGGGGTTACAACAATGAGCAGTTCTTC
cdr3_aa: CSVEDGWGYNNEQFF

j_call: TRBJ1-2
clone_size: few
d_call: -
v_call: TRBV30
cdr3_nt: TGTGCCTGGACACAAGGAGCGGGGAATGGCTACACCTTC
cdr3_aa: CAWTQGAGNGYTF

j_call: TRBJ1-6
clone_size: -
d_call: -
v_call: TRBV6-5
cdr3_nt: TGTGCCAGCAGTTACATCCTCCGGGGCAAGCCGTCACCCCTCCACTTT
cdr3_aa: CASSYILRGKPSPLHF

j_call: TRBJ2-2
clone_size: -
d_call: TRBD1
v_call: TRBV7-9
cdr3_nt: TGTGCCAGCAGCTCACAGGGGGTGAACACCGGGGAGCTGTTTTTT
cdr3_aa: CASSSQGVNTGELFF

j_call: TRBJ2-5
clone_size: -
d_call: -
v_call: TRBV21-1
cdr3_nt: TGTGCCAGCAGCAAAGTGGGCCGAGCCGGGGGGGTGCAGTACTTC
cdr3_aa: CASSKVGRAGGVQYF

j_call: TRBJ1-1
clone_size: -
d_call: -
v_call: TRBV9
cdr3_nt: TGTGCCAGCAGCACCCCGGGCCGGGAAGAAGCTTTCTTT
cdr3_aa: CASSTPGREEAFF

j_call: TRBJ2-7
clone_size: -
d_call: TRBD2
v_call: TRBV28
cdr3_nt: TGTGCCAGCAGCCCTTGGGGCGGGGGGTTCCTACCCTACGAGCAGTACTTC
cdr3_aa: CASSPWGGGFLPYEQYF

j_call: TRBJ2-5
clone_size: -
d_call: TRBD1
v_call: TRBV5-6
cdr3_nt: TGTGCCAGCCGGGACAGGGGGCGAGGGTGGGAGACCCAGTACTTC
cdr3_aa: CASRDRGRGWETQYF

j_call: TRBJ1-5
clone_size: -
d_call: -
v_call: TRBV6-6
cdr3_nt: TGTGCCAGCAGCGGCAACAATCAGCCCCAGCATTTT
cdr3_aa: CASSGNNQPQHF

j_call: TRBJ2-5
clone_size: -
d_call: TRBD2
v_call: TRBV5-1
cdr3_nt: TGCGCCAGCAGACAAGACCCGGGGGGGCAAGAGACCCAGTACTTC
cdr3_aa: CASRQDPGGQETQYF

j_call: TRBJ2-3
clone_size: few
d_call: -
v_call: TRBV29-1
cdr3_nt: TGCAGCGTTGACGGCGGATCCACAGATACGCAGTATTTT
cdr3_aa: CSVDGGSTDTQYF

j_call: TRBJ2-7
clone_size: few
d_call: -
v_call: TRBV10-3
cdr3_nt: TGTGCCATCAAGGAAGGGTTAGGCGAGCAGTACTTC
cdr3_aa: CAIKEGLGEQYF

j_call: TRBJ1-5
clone_size: -
d_call: -
v_call: TRBV21-1
cdr3_nt: TGTGCCAGCAGCAAAAGCCAGGGTAATTTTGCAAATCAGCCCCAGCATTTT
cdr3_aa: CASSKSQGNFANQPQHF

j_call: TRBJ2-3
clone_size: few
d_call: -
v_call: TRBV5-4
cdr3_nt: TGTGCCAGCAGCTTGGCAGGCAGGGGCCTCACAGATACGCAGTATTTT
cdr3_aa: CASSLAGRGLTDTQYF

j_call: TRBJ2-4
clone_size: -
d_call: TRBD1
v_call: TRBV5-4
cdr3_nt: TGTGCCAGCAGCTTGCCGGGACAGGGCCTAGCCAAAAACATTCAGTACTTC
cdr3_aa: CASSLPGQGLAKNIQYF

j_call: TRBJ1-6
clone_size: -
d_call: -
v_call: TRBV9
cdr3_nt: TGTGCCAGCAGCCCCCGGGAGGGAACAGCACCCCTCCACTTT
cdr3_aa: CASSPREGTAPLHF

j_call: TRBJ1-1
clone_size: -
d_call: -
v_call: TRBV6-5
cdr3_nt: TGTGCCAGCAGTACCGGGTCACTTGTAGCTGAAGCTTTCTTT
cdr3_aa: CASSTGSLVAEAFF

j_call: TRBJ2-5
clone_size: -
d_call: -
v_call: TRBV2
cdr3_nt: TGTGCCAGCAGTGAAGTAGGAGAATGGCTAAACCGCCAAGAGACCCAGTACTTC
cdr3_aa: CASSEVGEWLNRQETQYF

j_call: TRBJ2-7
clone_size: few
d_call: -
v_call: TRBV19
cdr3_nt: TGTGCCAGCAGTACAGGGCCGAGCTCCTACGAGCAGTACTTC
cdr3_aa: CASSTGPSSYEQYF

j_call: TRBJ2-3
clone_size: few
d_call: TRBD2
v_call: TRBV6-5
cdr3_nt: TGTGCCAGCAGTCGACTAGCGGGGGGCACAGATACGCAGTATTTT
cdr3_aa: CASSRLAGGTDTQYF

j_call: TRBJ2-3
clone_size: -
d_call: -
v_call: TRBV19
cdr3_nt: TGTGCCAGTAGTTTCTCCACAGATACGCAGTATTTT
cdr3_aa: CASSFSTDTQYF

j_call: TRBJ2-3
clone_size: -
d_call: -
v_call: TRBV10-1
cdr3_nt: TGCGCCAGCAGTGAAGGCAGGGGATTCACAGATACGCAGTATTTT
cdr3_aa: CASSEGRGFTDTQYF

j_call: TRBJ1-5
clone_size: few
d_call: TRBD1
v_call: TRBV19
cdr3_nt: TGTGCCAGTAGTACCTCGCTGACAGGGGGGGGACAGCCCCAGCATTTT
cdr3_aa: CASSTSLTGGGQPQHF

j_call: TRBJ2-1
clone_size: -
d_call: -
v_call: TRBV6-6
cdr3_nt: TGTGCCAGCAGTTCGGGCTACAGCCCAGGGGAGCAGTTCTTC
cdr3_aa: CASSSGYSPGEQFF

j_call: TRBJ2-1
clone_size: few
d_call: TRBD1
v_call: TRBV7-7
cdr3_nt: TGTGCTAGCAGCCTAACCGGGACAGGGGCGTCCAATGAGCAGTTCTTC
cdr3_aa: CASSLTGTGASNEQFF

j_call: TRBJ2-1
clone_size: -
d_call: TRBD1
v_call: TRBV27
cdr3_nt: TGTGCCAGCAGGACAGGGGGAGGTGAGCAGTTCTTC
cdr3_aa: CASRTGGGEQFF

j_call: TRBJ2-1
clone_size: -
d_call: TRBD1
v_call: TRBV7-9
cdr3_nt: TGTGCCAGCAGCCGCGGGACAGGGAGCTCCTACAATGAGCAGTTCTTC
cdr3_aa: CASSRGTGSSYNEQFF

j_call: TRBJ1-5
clone_size: -
d_call: -
v_call: TRBV6-6
cdr3_nt: TGTGCCAGCAGTTACTCGGGGCAGGCTAGCAATCAGCCCCAGCATTTT
cdr3_aa: CASSYSGQASNQPQHF

j_call: TRBJ1-2
clone_size: -
d_call: TRBD1
v_call: TRBV9
cdr3_nt: TGTGCCAGCAGCGGAGGACAGGGGGCGGGTGGCTACACCTTC
cdr3_aa: CASSGGQGAGGYTF

j_call: TRBJ1-5
clone_size: few
d_call: TRBD1
v_call: TRBV10-3
cdr3_nt: TGTGCCATTTCCCCAGGGGGCAGGAATCAGCCCCAGCATTTT
cdr3_aa: CAISPGGRNQPQHF

j_call: TRBJ2-7
clone_size: -
d_call: TRBD1
v_call: TRBV30
cdr3_nt: TGTGCCTGGGTGGGACAGGGGGACGAGCAGTACTTC
cdr3_aa: CAWVGQGDEQYF

j_call: TRBJ2-1
clone_size: -
d_call: -
v_call: TRBV5-6
cdr3_nt: TGTGCCAGCAGCTTGTCGGTAGCCCCCCTCTACAATGAGCAGTTCTTC
cdr3_aa: CASSLSVAPLYNEQFF

j_call: TRBJ2-3
clone_size: few
d_call: -
v_call: TRBV5-1
cdr3_nt: TGCGCCAGCAGAACAGCGAGCACAGATACGCAGTATTTT
cdr3_aa: CASRTASTDTQYF

j_call: TRBJ1-6
clone_size: few
d_call: -
v_call: TRBV4-1
cdr3_nt: TGCGCCAGCAGCCAGTTCTGGGACCCTGGTGGGTCACCCCTCCACTTT
cdr3_aa: CASSQFWDPGGSPLHF

j_call: TRBJ1-5
clone_size: -
d_call: TRBD1
v_call: TRBV28
cdr3_nt: TGTGCCAGCAGTTTCCCGGGGACAGCCCAAGGGCCCCAGCATTTT
cdr3_aa: CASSFPGTAQGPQHF

j_call: TRBJ1-2
clone_size: -
d_call: -
v_call: TRBV5-4
cdr3_nt: TGTGCCAGCAGCTTGGGGGGGGCCCCAAACTATGGCTACACCTTC
cdr3_aa: CASSLGGAPNYGYTF

j_call: TRBJ2-7
clone_size: -
d_call: -
v_call: TRBV6-6
cdr3_nt: TGTGCCAGCAGTTACGTCCAGGTACCATCCTACGAGCAGTACTTC
cdr3_aa: CASSYVQVPSYEQYF

j_call: TRBJ2-1
clone_size: -
d_call: -
v_call: TRBV18
cdr3_nt: TGTGCCAGCTCACCTCCATCGGCGTGGCACAATGAGCAGTTCTTC
cdr3_aa: CASSPPSAWHNEQFF

j_call: TRBJ1-3
clone_size: few
d_call: TRBD1
v_call: TRBV7-9
cdr3_nt: TGTGCCAGCAGCCAAATGGGGACAGTCTCTGGAAACACCATATATTTT
cdr3_aa: CASSQMGTVSGNTIYF

j_call: TRBJ1-4
clone_size: -
d_call: -
v_call: TRBV1
cdr3_nt: TGCACCAGCAGCCAAGTAGCGGTTGCTAATGAAAAACTGTTTTTT
cdr3_aa: CTSSQVAVANEKLFF

j_call: TRBJ1-2
clone_size: -
d_call: -
v_call: TRBV5-8
cdr3_nt: TGTGCCAGCACCCCTCCGCCTAACTATGGCTACACCTTC
cdr3_aa: CASTPPPNYGYTF

j_call: TRBJ1-5
clone_size: -
d_call: TRBD1
v_call: TRBV4-1
cdr3_nt: TGCGCCAGCAGCCAAGTTAGGGGGACAGGGAAGGGCAATCAGCCCCAGCATTTT
cdr3_aa: CASSQVRGTGKGNQPQHF